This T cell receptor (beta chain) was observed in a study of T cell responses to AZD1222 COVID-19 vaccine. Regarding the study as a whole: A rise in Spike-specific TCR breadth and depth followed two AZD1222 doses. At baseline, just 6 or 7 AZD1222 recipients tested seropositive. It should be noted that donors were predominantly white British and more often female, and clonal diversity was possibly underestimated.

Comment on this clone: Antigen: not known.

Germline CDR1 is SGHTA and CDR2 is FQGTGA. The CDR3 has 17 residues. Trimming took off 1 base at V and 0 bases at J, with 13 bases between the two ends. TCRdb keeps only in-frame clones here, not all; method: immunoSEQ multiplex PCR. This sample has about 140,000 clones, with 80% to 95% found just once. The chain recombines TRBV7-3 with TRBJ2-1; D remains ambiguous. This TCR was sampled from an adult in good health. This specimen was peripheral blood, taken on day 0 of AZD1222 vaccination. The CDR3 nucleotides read TGTGCCAGCAGCTTAAGAGGCAGCACGAGCTCCTACAATGAGCAGTTCTTC. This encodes CASSLRGSTSSYNEQFF.